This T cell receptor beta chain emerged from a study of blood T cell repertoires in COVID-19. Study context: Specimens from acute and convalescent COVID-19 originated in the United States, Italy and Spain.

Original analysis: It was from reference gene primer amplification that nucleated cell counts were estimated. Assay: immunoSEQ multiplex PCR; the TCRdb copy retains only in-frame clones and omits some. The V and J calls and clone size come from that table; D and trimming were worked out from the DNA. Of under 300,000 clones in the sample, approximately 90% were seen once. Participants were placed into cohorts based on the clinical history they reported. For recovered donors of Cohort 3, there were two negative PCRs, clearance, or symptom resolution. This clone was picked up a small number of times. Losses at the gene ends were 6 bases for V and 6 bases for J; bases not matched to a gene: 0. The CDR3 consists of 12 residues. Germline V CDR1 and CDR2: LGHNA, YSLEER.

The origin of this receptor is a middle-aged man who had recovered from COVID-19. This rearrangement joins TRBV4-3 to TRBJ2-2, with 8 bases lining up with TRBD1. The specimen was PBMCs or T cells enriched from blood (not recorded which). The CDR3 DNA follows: TGCGCCAGCAGACAGGGGGCCGGGGAGCTGTTTTTT. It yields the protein CASRQGAGELFF.